This T cell receptor (beta chain) was captured by sequencing in a study of T cells in women clearing cervical HPV infection. To note about this clone: The missing CDR3 end, 3 residues past where the read stops, is filled in from the germline J gene.

V shed 1 base, J shed 0 bases, and the junction held 12 bases outside the gene matches. Germline V lookup: CDR1 GTSNPN, CDR2 SVGIG (reference sequence). This CDR3 has 18 amino acids. Produced via immunoSEQ multiplex PCR; TCRdb's table is partial and in-frame only. The specimen's table records fewer than 40,000 clones. The TCR originated in a woman aged 18-70 years with a cervical HPV16 infection that either progressed to CIN3+ or cleared (not recorded which). The sequenced sample consisted of blood buffy coat. This chain uses TRBV30 with TRBJ1-5; TRBD1 agrees at 7 bases. CDR3 bases read: TGTGCCTGGAGTGGCGGCCGGAGAGGGGGCGTTAGCAATCAGCCC. Amino acid sequence: CAWSGGRRGGVSNQP. The full CDR3 protein is CAWSGGRRGGVSNQPQHF. Full variable domain (rest looked up from reference TRBV30 and TRBJ1-5): SQTIHQWPATLVQPVGSPLSLECTVEGTSNPNLYWYRQAAGRGLQLLFYSVGIGQISSEVPQNLSASRPQDRQFILSSKKLLLSDSGFYLCAWSGGRRGGVSNQPQHFGDGTRLSIL.